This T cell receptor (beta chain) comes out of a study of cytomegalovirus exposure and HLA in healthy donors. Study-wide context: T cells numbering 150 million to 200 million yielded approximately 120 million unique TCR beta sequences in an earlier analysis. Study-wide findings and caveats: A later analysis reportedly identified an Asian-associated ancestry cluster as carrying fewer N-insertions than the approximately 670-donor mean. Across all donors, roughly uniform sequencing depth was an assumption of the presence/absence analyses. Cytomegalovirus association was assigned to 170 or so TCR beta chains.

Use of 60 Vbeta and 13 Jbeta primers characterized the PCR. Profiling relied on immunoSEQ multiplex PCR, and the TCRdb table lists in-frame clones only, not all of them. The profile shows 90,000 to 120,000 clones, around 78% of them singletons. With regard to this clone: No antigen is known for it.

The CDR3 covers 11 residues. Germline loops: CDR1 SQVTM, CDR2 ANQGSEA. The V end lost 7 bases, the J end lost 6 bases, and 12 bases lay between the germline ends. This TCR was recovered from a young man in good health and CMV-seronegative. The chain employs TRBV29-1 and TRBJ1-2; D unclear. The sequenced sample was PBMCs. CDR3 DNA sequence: TGCAGCGGGGCCCCAGAAGATGGCTACACCTTC. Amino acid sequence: CSGAPEDGYTF.